The clone carrying this TCR beta chain was recorded once. What it binds is unknown. This sample was taken from a study of cytomegalovirus exposure and HLA in healthy donors. On the study more broadly: From HLA-typed donors, an early data release held roughly 89 million unique TCRs.

The CDR3 spans 15 residues. Germline assignment: CDR1 SGHVS and CDR2 FNYEAQ. The V and J ends lost 4 bases and 6 bases, in that order; junction bases with no gene match: 10. The PCR ran on 60 Vbeta and 13 Jbeta primers. Some clones are missing from TCRdb's copy, which holds only in-frame ones; the method was immunoSEQ multiplex PCR. The table has about 82,000 clones, under 80% seen once. Whole-study findings and limits: Fewer N-insertions than the roughly 600-donor mean were reportedly shown by an Asian-associated ancestry cluster in a later analysis.

V usage is TRBV7-6 and J usage is TRBJ2-7; 9 bases align to TRBD1. This TCR came from a man aged 35-49 years in good health and CMV-seropositive. Material: PBMCs. The CDR3 spells CASSSEDRGISEQYF. The CDR3, as DNA: TGTGCCAGCAGCTCTGAGGACAGGGGAATTAGCGAGCAGTACTTC.